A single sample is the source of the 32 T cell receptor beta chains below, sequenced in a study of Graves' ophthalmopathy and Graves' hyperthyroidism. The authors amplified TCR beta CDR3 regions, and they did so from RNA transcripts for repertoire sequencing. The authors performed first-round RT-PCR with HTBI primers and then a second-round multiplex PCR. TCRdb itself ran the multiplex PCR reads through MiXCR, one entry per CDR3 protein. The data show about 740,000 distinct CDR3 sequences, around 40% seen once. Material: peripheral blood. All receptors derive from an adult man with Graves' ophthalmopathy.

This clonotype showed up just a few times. CDR3 residues: CASIEGTAGSQPQHF. The CDR3 DNA sequence: TGTGCCAGCATCGAAGGGACAGCTGGTAGTCAGCCCCAGCATTTT. The rearrangement links TRBV24-1 to TRBJ1-5; 7 bases are a match to TRBD1. The germline gives CDR1 KGHDR, CDR2 SFDVKD. The CDR3 is 15 amino acids. Trimming took 11 bases from V and 6 from J; bases not matched to a gene: 15.

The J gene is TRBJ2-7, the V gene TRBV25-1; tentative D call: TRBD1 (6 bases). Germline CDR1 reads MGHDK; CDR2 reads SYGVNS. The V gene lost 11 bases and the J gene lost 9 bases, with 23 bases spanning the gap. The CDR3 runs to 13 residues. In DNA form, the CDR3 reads TGTGCCTGGATGGGGCAGGGGATTGGTGGGCAGTACTTC. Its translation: CAWMGQGIGGQYF.

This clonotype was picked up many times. The CDR3 here is CASSLRGTDNSPLHF. The DNA of the CDR3 is TGTGCCAGCAGCTTAAGAGGGACAGATAATTCACCCCTCCACTTT. V usage is TRBV7-9 and J usage is TRBJ1-6; TRBD1 agrees at 7 bases. Germline CDR1 SEHNR, CDR2 FQNEAQ (reference sequence). There are 15 residues in the CDR3. V lost 2 bases and J lost 5; bases outside the gene matches: 3.

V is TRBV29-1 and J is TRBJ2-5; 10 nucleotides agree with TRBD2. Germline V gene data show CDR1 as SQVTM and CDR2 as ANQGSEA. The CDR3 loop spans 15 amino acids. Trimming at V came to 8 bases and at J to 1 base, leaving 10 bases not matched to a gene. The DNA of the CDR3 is TGCAGCCAGGTCCGGGCTAGCGGGGGCCAAGAGACCCAGTACTTC. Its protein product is CSQVRASGGQETQYF.

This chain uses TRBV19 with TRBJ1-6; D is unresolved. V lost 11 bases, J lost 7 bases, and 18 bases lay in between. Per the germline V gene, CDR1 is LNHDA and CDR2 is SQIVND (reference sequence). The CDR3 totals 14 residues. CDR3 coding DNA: TGTGCCTGGAGTGTAGGACGGAAGAATTCACCCCTCCACTTT. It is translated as CAWSVGRKNSPLHF. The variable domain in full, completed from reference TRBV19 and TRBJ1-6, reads DGGITQSPKYLFRKEGQNVTLSCEQNLNHDAMYWYRQDPGQGLRLIYYSQIVNDFQKGDIAEGYSVSREKKESFPLTVTSAQKNPTAFYLCAWSVGRKNSPLHFGNGTRLTVT.

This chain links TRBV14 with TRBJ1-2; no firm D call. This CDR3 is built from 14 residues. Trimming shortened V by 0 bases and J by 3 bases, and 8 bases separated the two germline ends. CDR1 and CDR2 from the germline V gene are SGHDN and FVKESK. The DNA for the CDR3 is TGTGCCAGCAGCCAAGATATAGGGCACTATGGCTACACCTTC. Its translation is CASSQDIGHYGYTF.

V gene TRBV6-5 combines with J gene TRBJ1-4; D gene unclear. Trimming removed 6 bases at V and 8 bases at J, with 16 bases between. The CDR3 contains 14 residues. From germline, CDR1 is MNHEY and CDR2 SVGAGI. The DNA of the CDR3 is TGTGCCAGCAGGGACGCGGCCGAATGGGAAAAACTGTTTTTT. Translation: CASRDAAEWEKLFF.

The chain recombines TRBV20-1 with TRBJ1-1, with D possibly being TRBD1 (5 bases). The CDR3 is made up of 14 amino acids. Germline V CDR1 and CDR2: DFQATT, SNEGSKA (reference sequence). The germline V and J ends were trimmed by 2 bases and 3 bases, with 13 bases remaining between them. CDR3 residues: CSARKARGDTEAFF. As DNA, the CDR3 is TGCAGTGCTAGAAAGGCTCGAGGGGACACTGAAGCTTTCTTT.

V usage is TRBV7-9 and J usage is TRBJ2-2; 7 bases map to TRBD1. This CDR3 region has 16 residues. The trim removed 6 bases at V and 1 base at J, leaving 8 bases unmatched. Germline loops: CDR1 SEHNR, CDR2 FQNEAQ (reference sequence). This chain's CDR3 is CASSYIRTGNTGELFF. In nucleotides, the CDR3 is TGTGCCAGCAGTTATATCCGGACAGGGAACACCGGGGAGCTGTTTTTT.

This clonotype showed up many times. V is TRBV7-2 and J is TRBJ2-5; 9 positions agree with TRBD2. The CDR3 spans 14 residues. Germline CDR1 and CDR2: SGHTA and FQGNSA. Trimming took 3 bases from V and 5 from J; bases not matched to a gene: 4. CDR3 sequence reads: CASSFGTSSETQYF. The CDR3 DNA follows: TGTGCCAGCAGCTTTGGGACTAGCTCGGAGACCCAGTACTTC.

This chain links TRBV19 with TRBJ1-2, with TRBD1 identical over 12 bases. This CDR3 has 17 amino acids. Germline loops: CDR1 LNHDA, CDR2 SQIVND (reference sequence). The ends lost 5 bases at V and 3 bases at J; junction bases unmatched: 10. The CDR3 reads CASSEGTGTGGYYGYTF. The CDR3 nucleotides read TGTGCCAGTAGTGAGGGGACCGGGACAGGGGGCTACTATGGCTACACCTTC.

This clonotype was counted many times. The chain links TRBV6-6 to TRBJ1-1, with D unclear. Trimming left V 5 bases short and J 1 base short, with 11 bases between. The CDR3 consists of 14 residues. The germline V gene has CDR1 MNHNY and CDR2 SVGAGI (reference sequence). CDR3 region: CASSRPPGNTEAFF. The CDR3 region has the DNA TGTGCCAGCAGTCGCCCTCCAGGGAACACTGAAGCTTTCTTT.

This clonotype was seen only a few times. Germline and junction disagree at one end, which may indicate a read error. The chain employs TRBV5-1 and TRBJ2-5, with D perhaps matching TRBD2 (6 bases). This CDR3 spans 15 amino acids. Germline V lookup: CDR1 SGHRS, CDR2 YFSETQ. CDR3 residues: CASSLAGNPRETQYF. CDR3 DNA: TGTGCCAGCAGCTTGGCGGGAAACCCCAGGGAGACCCAGTACTTC.

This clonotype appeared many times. CDR3 nucleotide sequence: TGTGCCAGCAGTGAAGGTTTGGATTCCTACGAGCAGTACTTC. Protein sequence: CASSEGLDSYEQYF. The V gene is TRBV2, the J gene TRBJ2-7; the D is unclear. The length of the CDR3 is 14 residues. Germline V gene lookup returns CDR1 SNHLY and CDR2 FYNNEI. V was cut by 1 base and J by 1 base, with 8 bases left in between.

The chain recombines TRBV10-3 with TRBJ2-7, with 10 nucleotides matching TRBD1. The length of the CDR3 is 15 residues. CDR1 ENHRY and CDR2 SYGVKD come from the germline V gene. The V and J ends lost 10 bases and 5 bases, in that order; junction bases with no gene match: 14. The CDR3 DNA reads TGTGCCAGCAAGAATCAAGTGACAGGGGGCGACGAGCAGTACTTC. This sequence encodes CASKNQVTGGDEQYF.

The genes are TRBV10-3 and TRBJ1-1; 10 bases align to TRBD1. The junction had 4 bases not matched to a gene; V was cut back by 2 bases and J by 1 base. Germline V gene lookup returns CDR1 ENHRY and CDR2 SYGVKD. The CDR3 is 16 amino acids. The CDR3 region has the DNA TGTGCCATCAGTGAGACCGGGACAGGGGCGAACACTGAAGCTTTCTTT. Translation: CAISETGTGANTEAFF.

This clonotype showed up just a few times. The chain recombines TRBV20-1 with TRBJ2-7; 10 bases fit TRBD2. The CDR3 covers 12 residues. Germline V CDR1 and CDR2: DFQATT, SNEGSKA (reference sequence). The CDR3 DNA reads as TGCATCCCGGGACTAGCGTCCTACGAGCAGTACTTC. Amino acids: CIPGLASYEQYF.

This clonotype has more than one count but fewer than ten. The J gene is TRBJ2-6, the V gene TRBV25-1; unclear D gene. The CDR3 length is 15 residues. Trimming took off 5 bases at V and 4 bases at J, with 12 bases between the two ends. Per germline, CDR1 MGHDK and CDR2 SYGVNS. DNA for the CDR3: TGTGCCAGCAGTTTAAGAGTGTCCGGGGCCAACGTCCTGACTTTC. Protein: CASSLRVSGANVLTF. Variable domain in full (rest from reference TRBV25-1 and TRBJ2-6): EADIYQTPRYLVIGTGKKITLECSQTMGHDKMYWYQQDPGMELHLIHYSYGVNSTEKGDLSSESTVSRIRTEHFPLTLESARPSHTSQYLCASSLRVSGANVLTFGAGSRLTVL.

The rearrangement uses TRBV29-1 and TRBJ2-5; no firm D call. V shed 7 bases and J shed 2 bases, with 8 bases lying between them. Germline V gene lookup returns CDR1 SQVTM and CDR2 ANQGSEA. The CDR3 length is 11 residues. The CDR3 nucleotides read TGCAGCGGGAGTGGGCAAGAGACCCAGTACTTC. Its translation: CSGSGQETQYF. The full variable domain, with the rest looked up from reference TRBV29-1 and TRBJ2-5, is SAVISQKPSRDICQRGTSLTIQCQVDSQVTMMFWYRQQPGQSLTLIATANQGSEATYESGFVIDKFPISRPNLTFSTLTVSNMSPEDSSIYLCSGSGQETQYFGPGTRLLVL.

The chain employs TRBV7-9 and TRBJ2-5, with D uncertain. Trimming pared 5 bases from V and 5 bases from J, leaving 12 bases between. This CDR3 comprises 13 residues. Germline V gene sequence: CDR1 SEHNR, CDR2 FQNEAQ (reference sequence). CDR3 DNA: TGTGCCAGCAGCCAAGAGGCCATGGAGACCCAGTACTTC. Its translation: CASSQEAMETQYF.

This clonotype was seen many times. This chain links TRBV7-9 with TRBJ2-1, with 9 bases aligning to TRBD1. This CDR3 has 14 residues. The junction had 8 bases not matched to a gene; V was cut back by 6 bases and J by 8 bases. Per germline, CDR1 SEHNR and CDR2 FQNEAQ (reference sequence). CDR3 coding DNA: TGTGCCAGCAGGGCGGGACAGGGTTTTTATGAGCAGTTCTTC. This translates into CASRAGQGFYEQFF.

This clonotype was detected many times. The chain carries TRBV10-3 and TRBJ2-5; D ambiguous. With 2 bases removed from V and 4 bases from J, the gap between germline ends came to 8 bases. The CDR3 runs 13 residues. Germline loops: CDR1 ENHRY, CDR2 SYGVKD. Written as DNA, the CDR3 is TGTGCCATCAGTGAGGGGCCGCGAGAGACCCAGTACTTC. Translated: CAISEGPRETQYF.

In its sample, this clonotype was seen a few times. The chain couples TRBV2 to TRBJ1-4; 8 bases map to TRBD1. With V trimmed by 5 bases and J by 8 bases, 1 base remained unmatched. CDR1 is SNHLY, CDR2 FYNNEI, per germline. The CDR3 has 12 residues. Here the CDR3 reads CASSTGGEKLFF. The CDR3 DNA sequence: TGTGCCAGCAGTACAGGGGGAGAAAAACTGTTTTTT.

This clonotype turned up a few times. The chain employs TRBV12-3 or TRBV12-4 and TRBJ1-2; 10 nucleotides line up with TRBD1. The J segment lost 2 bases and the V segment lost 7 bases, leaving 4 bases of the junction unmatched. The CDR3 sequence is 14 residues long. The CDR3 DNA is TGTGCCAGCACCCAGACAGGGGGCAACTATGGCTACACCTTC. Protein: CASTQTGGNYGYTF.

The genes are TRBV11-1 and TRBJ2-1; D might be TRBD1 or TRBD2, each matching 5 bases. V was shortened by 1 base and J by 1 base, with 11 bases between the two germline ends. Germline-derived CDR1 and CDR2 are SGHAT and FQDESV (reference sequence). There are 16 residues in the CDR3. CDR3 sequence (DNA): TGTGCCAGCAGCTTAGAGGTGGGACGGTCCTACAATGAGCAGTTCTTC. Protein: CASSLEVGRSYNEQFF.

CDR3 sequence (DNA): TGTGCCAGCAGTGGACCGGCCCTCCCCCAAGAGACCCAGTACTTC. It is translated as CASSGPALPQETQYF. This chain uses TRBV6-4 with TRBJ2-5; unclear D gene. V was cut by 4 bases and J by 1 base, with 13 bases left in between. CDR3 length: 15 amino acids. The germline CDR1 and CDR2 sequences are MRHNA and SNTAGT.

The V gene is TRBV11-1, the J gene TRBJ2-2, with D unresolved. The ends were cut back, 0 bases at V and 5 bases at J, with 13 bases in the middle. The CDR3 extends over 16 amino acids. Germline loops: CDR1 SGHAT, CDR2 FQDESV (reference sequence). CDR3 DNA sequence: TGTGCCAGCAGCTTAGCCGCTGCGGAACTGACCGGGGAGCTGTTTTTT. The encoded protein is CASSLAAAELTGELFF.

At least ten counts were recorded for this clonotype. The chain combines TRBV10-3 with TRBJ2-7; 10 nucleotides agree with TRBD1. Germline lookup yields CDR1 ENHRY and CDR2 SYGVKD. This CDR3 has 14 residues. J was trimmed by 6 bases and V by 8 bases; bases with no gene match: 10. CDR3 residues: CAIAPGQGFLEQYF. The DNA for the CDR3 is TGTGCCATCGCACCGGGACAGGGGTTTCTCGAGCAGTACTTC.

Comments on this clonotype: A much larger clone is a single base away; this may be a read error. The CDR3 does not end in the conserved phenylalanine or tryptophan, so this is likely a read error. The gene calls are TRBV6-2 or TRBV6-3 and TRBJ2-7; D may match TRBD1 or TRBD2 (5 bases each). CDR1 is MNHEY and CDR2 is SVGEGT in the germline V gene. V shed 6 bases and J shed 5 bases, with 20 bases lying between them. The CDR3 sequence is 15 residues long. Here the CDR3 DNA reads TGTGCCAGCAGCTTAGCTGGGGGACGCATTAACGAGCAGTACTAC. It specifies CASSLAGGRINEQYY.

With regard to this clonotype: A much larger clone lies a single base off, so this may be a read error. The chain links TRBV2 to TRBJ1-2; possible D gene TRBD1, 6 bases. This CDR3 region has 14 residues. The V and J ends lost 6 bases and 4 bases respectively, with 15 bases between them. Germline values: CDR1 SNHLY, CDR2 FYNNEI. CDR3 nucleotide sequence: TGTGCCAGCAGACAGGGAAACAGTGTCTATGGCTACACCTTC. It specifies CASRQGNSVYGYTF.

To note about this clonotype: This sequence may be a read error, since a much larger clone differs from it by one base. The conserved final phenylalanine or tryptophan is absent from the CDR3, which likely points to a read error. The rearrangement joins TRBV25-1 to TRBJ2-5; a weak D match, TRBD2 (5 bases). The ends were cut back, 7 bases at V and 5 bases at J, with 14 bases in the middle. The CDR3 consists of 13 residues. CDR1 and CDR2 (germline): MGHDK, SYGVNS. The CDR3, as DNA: TGTGCCAGCACTAACTCGGGGTATGAGACCCAGTACTTA. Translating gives CASTNSGYETQYL.

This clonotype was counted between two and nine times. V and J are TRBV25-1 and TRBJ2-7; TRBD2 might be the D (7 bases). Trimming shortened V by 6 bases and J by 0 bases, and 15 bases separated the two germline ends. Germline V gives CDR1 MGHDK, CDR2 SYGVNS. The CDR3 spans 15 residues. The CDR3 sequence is CASSTGRGGSYEQYF. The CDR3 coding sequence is TGTGCCAGCAGCACGGGAAGGGGGGGCTCCTACGAGCAGTACTTC.